What follows describes a single T cell receptor beta chain. Its matching antigen is unknown. This sample is drawn from a study of shared clonotypes between healthy human individuals. Germline V gives CDR1 GTSNPN, CDR2 SVGIG (reference sequence). The CDR3 has 11 amino acids. Deletions cut 7 bases from V and 4 bases from J, with 8 bases between. Study-level findings and limits: A handful of donors held around 5% of naive CD4 clonotypes in common.

Profiling relied on immunoSEQ multiplex PCR, and the TCRdb table lists in-frame clones only, not all of them. The sample shows some 1.4 million clones, about 96% of them seen only once. The chain links TRBV30 to TRBJ2-1; D unresolved. The sample consisted of naive CD4+ T cells sorted from blood. Subset indicated: CD45RA+ positively selected. The receptor was derived from a man aged 25-45 years in good health. CDR3 coding DNA: TGTGCCTATGAAGCTTACAATGAGCAGTTCTTC. This sequence encodes CAYEAYNEQFF.